The 14 T cell receptor beta chains in this list originate from one sample, sequenced in a study of blood T cells in healthy people across ages. For the second PCR, which ran for about 7 to 11 cycles, a sample-barcoded 5' primer and a J-beta primer mix were used. TCRdb used MiXCR to reprocess the 5' RACE reads, holding one entry per CDR3 protein. Among a few hundred thousand distinct CDR3 sequences listed, about 26% were seen once. This same sample was also part of a study on T cells of mothers and their children.

The specimen was blood. The receptors were sampled from a boy younger than 10 in good health.

The V gene is TRBV5-1, the J gene TRBJ2-5; 7 bases fit TRBD2. TRBJ2-1 explains the end of the DNA better; the J call may be wrong. Per the germline V gene, CDR1 is SGHRS and CDR2 is YFSETQ. The CDR3 is made up of 13 amino acids. This chain's CDR3 is CASSYTSADEQFF. DNA of the CDR3: TGCGCCAGCAGCTATACTAGCGCCGATGAGCAGTTCTTC.

This clonotype was recorded a few times. This chain links TRBV5-1 with TRBJ2-5; 11 bases are shared with TRBD1. The V gene's germline CDR1 is SGHRS and CDR2 YFSETQ. Losses at the gene ends were 4 bases for V and 2 bases for J; bases not matched to a gene: 13. The CDR3 runs to 18 residues. The CDR3 protein is CASSPGQGGVYGQETQYF. CDR3 bases: TGCGCCAGCAGCCCGGGACAGGGGGGAGTTTATGGTCAAGAGACCCAGTACTTC.

With respect to this clonotype: It is likely a read error, because the conserved phenylalanine at the end of the CDR3 is missing. The V call is TRBV7-9, the J call TRBJ2-1; 7 bases align to TRBD1. This CDR3 comprises 16 residues. Per germline, CDR1 SEHNR and CDR2 FQNEAQ (reference sequence). Trimming cost V 1 base and J 7 bases; bases outside gene matches: 10. DNA of the CDR3: TGTGCCAGCAGCTTAGAAGGGGGCCTCTGGGGAAATGAGCAGTTCTCC. It specifies CASSLEGGLWGNEQFS.

The chain joins TRBV7-2 to TRBJ2-5; TRBD2 might be the D (5 bases). V lost 5 bases, J lost 10 bases, and 23 bases lay in between. This CDR3 comprises 15 residues. Germline V CDR1 and CDR2: SGHTA, FQGNSA. CDR3: CASSEFEGTIGFQYF. DNA for the CDR3: TGTGCCAGCAGCGAGTTTGAGGGTACAATCGGGTTCCAGTACTTC. Filled out from reference TRBV7-2 and TRBJ2-5, the complete variable domain reads GAGVSQSPSNKVTEKGKDVELRCDPISGHTALYWYRQSLGQGLEFLIYFQGNSAPDKSGLPSDRFSAERTGGSVSTLTIQRTQQEDSAVYLCASSEFEGTIGFQYFGPGTRLLVL.

The gene calls are TRBV25-1 and TRBJ1-2, with no clear D. V was shortened by 3 bases and J by 4 bases, with 6 bases between the two germline ends. Germline V CDR1 and CDR2: MGHDK, SYGVNS. This CDR3 contains 12 residues. CDR3 DNA sequence: TGTGCCAGCAGTGACCGCCCCTATGGCTACACCTTC. Translating gives CASSDRPYGYTF.

This chain uses TRBV6-5 with TRBJ2-3; the match to TRBD2 covers 16 bases. V lost 5 bases to trimming and J lost 0 bases; unmatched junction nucleotides: 5. Germline CDR1 reads MNHEY; CDR2 reads SVGAGI. The CDR3 consists of 18 residues. CDR3 DNA: TGTGCCAGCAGTCTGGGACTAGCGGGAGGGCGAAGCACAGATACGCAGTATTTT. It is translated as CASSLGLAGGRSTDTQYF.

This chain uses TRBV7-9 with TRBJ1-2; D is undetermined. The CDR3 loop spans 13 amino acids. V lost 8 bases, J lost 8 bases, and 18 bases lay in between. The germline CDR1 and CDR2 sequences are SEHNR and FQNEAQ (reference sequence). The CDR3 bases are TGTGCCAGCTCGAGGACGGACTCTCCAGGCTACACCTTC. Protein product: CASSRTDSPGYTF.

This clonotype was counted between two and nine times. This chain joins TRBV6-6 and TRBJ2-5, with TRBD2 matching 7 bases. CDR1 and CDR2 (germline): MNHNY, SVGAGI (reference sequence). The V segment lost 4 bases and the J segment 5 bases; nucleotides outside the gene matches: 4. The CDR3 covers 13 residues. CDR3 sequence reads: CASSWGGFETQYF. In DNA, the CDR3 is TGTGCCAGCAGTTGGGGGGGTTTCGAGACCCAGTACTTC.

In this sample, this clonotype turned up a few times. This chain joins TRBV27 and TRBJ2-7; TRBD1 aligns across 7 bases. The CDR3 length is 14 residues. The junction had 11 bases not matched to a gene; V was cut back by 8 bases and J by 4 bases. Germline V CDR1 and CDR2: MNHEY, SMNVEV (reference sequence). The CDR3 DNA is TGTGCCAGCGGACCCGGGGACAGACCTTACGAGCAGTACTTC. This gives the protein CASGPGDRPYEQYF.

This clonotype was observed many times. The rearrangement links TRBV6-5 to TRBJ2-2; D is ambiguous. Deletions cut 2 bases from V and 1 base from J, with 5 bases between. The CDR3 totals 14 residues. CDR1 and CDR2 (germline): MNHEY, SVGAGI. CDR3 residues: CASSYGENTGELFF. DNA for the CDR3: TGTGCCAGCAGTTACGGAGAGAACACCGGGGAGCTGTTTTTT.

This clonotype was found many times. This chain uses TRBV29-1 with TRBJ1-2; 7 nucleotides match TRBD1. Germline V CDR1 and CDR2: SQVTM, ANQGSEA. V shed 2 bases, J shed 5 bases, and the junction held 8 bases outside the gene matches. The CDR3 is made up of 14 amino acids. CDR3 in DNA: TGCAGCGTTGAATATCACAGGGGAGATTATGGCTACACCTTC. The encoded protein is CSVEYHRGDYGYTF. Supplemented by reference TRBV29-1 and TRBJ1-2, the full variable domain reads SAVISQKPSRDICQRGTSLTIQCQVDSQVTMMFWYRQQPGQSLTLIATANQGSEATYESGFVIDKFPISRPNLTFSTLTVSNMSPEDSSIYLCSVEYHRGDYGYTFGSGTRLTVV.

This clonotype was counted between two and nine times. The J gene is TRBJ2-4, the V gene TRBV5-1, with 7 nucleotides matching TRBD1. V lost 1 base and J lost 3; bases outside the gene matches: 7. The CDR3 runs 16 residues. Germline CDR1 and CDR2: SGHRS and YFSETQ. CDR3 sequence: CASSLRQGVVKNIQYF. As DNA, the CDR3 is TGCGCCAGCAGCTTGAGGCAGGGGGTTGTCAAAAACATTCAGTACTTC.

This clonotype appeared many times. This chain joins TRBV9 and TRBJ1-6; D gene uncertain. CDR1 SGDLS and CDR2 YYNGEE come from the germline V gene. V lost 0 bases and J lost 5, with 9 bases in between. The CDR3 consists of 15 residues. The CDR3 DNA reads TGTGCCAGCAGCGTAGGAGAGACCCATAATTCACCCCTCCACTTT. Translating gives CASSVGETHNSPLHF.

DNA for the CDR3: TGTGCCAGCAGCGTAACCCCAAGCGGGGCCCGCAATGAGCAGTTCTTC. Residues: CASSVTPSGARNEQFF. This rearrangement joins TRBV9 to TRBJ2-1, with TRBD2 matching over 7 bases. The CDR3 sequence is 16 residues long. V was clipped by 1 base and J by 6 bases; unmatched bases: 10. The germline CDR1 and CDR2 sequences are SGDLS and YYNGEE.